The 10 T cell receptor beta chains below all came from one sample that was sequenced in a study of a mutant IDH1 vaccine in newly diagnosed glioma. Sequencing was performed with immunoSEQ multiplex PCR; in TCRdb, only in-frame clones are kept and a portion is missing. The profile shows 60,000 to 100,000 clones, more than 80% of them singletons. This sample's time point: week 23, last vaccination. All doses held 300 ug of mutant IDH1 20-mer peptide, with topical imiquimod. These receptors are not linked to any known antigen. The material sequenced was PBMCs, taken from a glioma patient whose treatment included an IDH1 peptide vaccine. These receptors were obtained from a woman between 45 and 65 years old with glioma.

The CDR3 region is CASSTPGTSGGSTQYF. In DNA, the CDR3 is TGCGCCAGCAGCACCCCCGGGACTAGCGGGGGAAGTACGCAGTATTTT. The chain joins TRBV5-1 to TRBJ2-3, with 14 positions matching TRBD2. Germline V lookup: CDR1 SGHRS, CDR2 YFSETQ. CDR3 size: 16 residues. V shed 4 bases, J shed 8 bases, and the junction held 9 bases outside the gene matches.

V and J are TRBV5-6 and TRBJ2-4; TRBD1 matches at 7 bases. The germline CDR1 and CDR2 sequences are SGHDT and YYEEEE. V gave up 0 bases and J gave up 9 bases; unmatched junction bases: 9. This CDR3 comprises 15 residues. CDR3 in DNA: TGTGCCAGCAGCTTGGTGCGACAGGGCCGAGTCATTCAGTACTTC. Translation: CASSLVRQGRVIQYF. Using reference TRBV5-6 and TRBJ2-4 for the parts outside the CDR3, the full variable domain is DAGVTQSPTHLIKTRGQQVTLRCSPKSGHDTVSWYQQALGQGPQFIFQYYEEEERQRGNFPDRFSGHQFPNYSSELNVNALLLGDSALYLCASSLVRQGRVIQYFGAGTRLSVL.

The CDR3 region has the DNA TGTGCCAGCAGTTACTCGGGGTGGCGATACAATGAGCAGTTCTTC. Its translation is CASSYSGWRYNEQFF. The chain has TRBV6-5 and TRBJ2-1; D call uncertain. Germline V gene lookup returns CDR1 MNHEY and CDR2 SVGAGI. The CDR3 has 15 amino acids. The ends were cut back, 0 bases at V and 4 bases at J, with 10 bases in the middle.

Only one count was recorded for this clone. V gene TRBV5-1 combines with J gene TRBJ1-2, with a possible D match to TRBD1 (6 bases). V dropped 0 bases and J dropped 8 bases, with 14 bases sitting between them. CDR1 is SGHRS, CDR2 YFSETQ, per germline. This CDR3 region has 14 residues. The CDR3 DNA follows: TGCGCCAGCAGCTTGGGCCCTTCAGGGGACGGCTACACCTTC. As protein: CASSLGPSGDGYTF. The full variable domain, rest sourced from reference TRBV5-1 and TRBJ1-2, is KAGVTQTPRYLIKTRGQQVTLSCSPISGHRSVSWYQQTPGQGLQFLFEYFSETQRNKGNFPGRFSGRQFSNSRSEMNVSTLELGDSALYLCASSLGPSGDGYTFGSGTRLTVV.

The rearrangement joins TRBV7-9 to TRBJ2-3, with D tentatively TRBD1 (5 bases). CDR1 is SEHNR and CDR2 is FQNEAQ in the germline V gene (reference sequence). Between the trimmed V and J ends, which lost 3 bases and 3 bases, there was a span of 10 bases. This CDR3 comprises 14 residues. CDR3 in amino acids: CASSFLRQTDTQYF. For the CDR3, the DNA is TGTGCCAGCAGCTTTCTTCGACAGACAGATACGCAGTATTTT.

This chain joins TRBV5-1 and TRBJ2-1; D remains ambiguous. The V end lost 0 bases, the J end lost 2 bases, and 6 bases lay between the germline ends. The CDR3 has 14 amino acids. Germline lookup yields CDR1 SGHRS and CDR2 YFSETQ. Here the CDR3 DNA reads TGCGCCAGCAGCTTGGTAGAGGCCTACAATGAGCAGTTCTTC. The encoded protein is CASSLVEAYNEQFF. The full variable domain, its missing parts supplied by reference TRBV5-1 and TRBJ2-1, is KAGVTQTPRYLIKTRGQQVTLSCSPISGHRSVSWYQQTPGQGLQFLFEYFSETQRNKGNFPGRFSGRQFSNSRSEMNVSTLELGDSALYLCASSLVEAYNEQFFGPGTRLTVL.

The chain links TRBV11-2 to TRBJ2-4; TRBD2 matches 8 bases. This CDR3 has 15 amino acids. Looked up from germline, CDR1 is SGHAT and CDR2 is FQNNGV. After removal of 5 bases from V and 0 bases from J, the junction contained 3 bases not matched to a gene. CDR3 sequence (DNA): TGTGCCAGCAGCGCCCGGGGGGGAGCCAAAAACATTCAGTACTTC. It specifies CASSARGGAKNIQYF.

This chain links TRBV27 with TRBJ2-2; 13 bases map to TRBD2. Germline lookup yields CDR1 MNHEY and CDR2 SMNVEV (reference sequence). CDR3 size: 15 residues. J lost 7 bases, V lost 6 bases, and 5 bases had no gene match. The CDR3 protein is CASSPRLAGGGELFF. In DNA form, the CDR3 reads TGTGCCAGCAGCCCCAGACTAGCGGGAGGCGGGGAGCTGTTTTTT.

This chain joins TRBV19 and TRBJ2-2, with D maybe TRBD1 (6 bases). The CDR3 consists of 14 residues. Germline CDR1 LNHDA, CDR2 SQIVND (reference sequence). V was trimmed by 5 bases and J by 6 bases, leaving 13 bases between them. CDR3 coding DNA: TGTGCCAGTAGTCGCGGCAGGGGTTCCGGGGAGCTGTTTTTT. This codes for CASSRGRGSGELFF. The variable domain in full, with the rest retrieved from reference TRBV19 and TRBJ2-2, is DGGITQSPKYLFRKEGQNVTLSCEQNLNHDAMYWYRQDPGQGLRLIYYSQIVNDFQKGDIAEGYSVSREKKESFPLTVTSAQKNPTAFYLCASSRGRGSGELFFGEGSRLTVL.

This clone was found a few times. The chain recombines TRBV29-1 with TRBJ2-3; D gene unclear. The germline gives CDR1 SQVTM, CDR2 ANQGSEA. V was clipped by 5 bases and J by 6 bases, with 9 bases between them. This CDR3 contains 11 residues. CDR3 sequence: CSVLLYDTQYF. In DNA, the CDR3 is TGCAGCGTTCTTCTCTATGATACGCAGTATTTT.